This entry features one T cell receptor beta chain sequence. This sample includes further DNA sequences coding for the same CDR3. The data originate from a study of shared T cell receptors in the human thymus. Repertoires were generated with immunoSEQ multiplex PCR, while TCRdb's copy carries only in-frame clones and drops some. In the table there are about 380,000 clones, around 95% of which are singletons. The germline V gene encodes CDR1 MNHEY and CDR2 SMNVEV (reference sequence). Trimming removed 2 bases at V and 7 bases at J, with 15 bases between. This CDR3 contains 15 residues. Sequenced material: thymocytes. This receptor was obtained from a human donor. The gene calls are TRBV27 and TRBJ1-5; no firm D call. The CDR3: CASSLDGDGKQPQHF. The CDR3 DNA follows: TGTGCCAGCAGTTTAGATGGGGATGGGAAACAGCCCCAGCATTTT.